This T cell receptor beta chain was sequenced during a study of breast tumors, draining lymph nodes, adjacent tissues. General study points: Findings are consistent with lymph node origin and intratumoral expansion of most tumor T cells. Luminal-like breast cancer showed significantly higher tumor–nontumor repertoire similarity than basal-like.

V lost 4 bases, J lost 2 bases, and 13 bases lay in between. The germline V gene has CDR1 SGHNT and CDR2 YYREEE (reference sequence). The CDR3 is 14 residues long. Axillary draining lymph nodes of breast cancer patients supplied the node samples. This clonotype was recorded many times. Its antigen is currently unknown. TCRdb re-derived calls from the multiplex PCR reads in MiXCR, one entry per CDR3 protein. The sample shows 180,000 or so distinct CDR3 sequences, 31% of them seen only once. The clonotype originates from a female donor with breast cancer. Some clones in this sample may be carry-over from other donors' samples. The chain links TRBV5-4 to TRBJ2-7; D perhaps matches TRBD1 (5 bases). The specimen sequenced was axillary lymph node tissue. The CDR3, as DNA: TGTGCCAGCAGCGTTTCAGGGTCGGCCTACGAGCAGTACTTC. It yields the protein CASSVSGSAYEQYF.